Listed below are T cell receptor beta chains from one sample, sequenced in a study of T cells in Graves' hyperthyroidism and ophthalmopathy. One entry per CDR3 protein, called by TCRdb with MiXCR from the multiplex PCR reads. The data hold approximately 600,000 distinct CDR3 sequences, with less than 25% observed a single time. The sequencing sample was made of blood. The origin of the receptors is a man younger than 40 with Graves' ophthalmopathy. CDR3s leave out the opening cysteine and the closing phenylalanine or tryptophan. Fields, in order: D gene, J gene, clone size, V gene, CDR3 protein. A D gene is named only where the DNA matches it firmly. Expanded clones are given a class, and other clones once, few, many or no size at all.

D gene: -; J gene: TRBJ1-4; clone size: few; V gene: TRBV5-1; CDR3 protein: ASSLQDSREKLF
D gene: -; J gene: TRBJ1-2; clone size: many; V gene: TRBV20-1; CDR3 protein: SARGALLNYGYT
D gene: -; J gene: TRBJ1-1; clone size: -; V gene: TRBV10-3; CDR3 protein: AIRPLGQEAF
D gene: -; J gene: TRBJ2-1; clone size: few; V gene: TRBV20-1; CDR3 protein: SAWPKPRGKYNEQF
D gene: -; J gene: TRBJ2-3; clone size: few; V gene: TRBV28; CDR3 protein: ASSLKQKTDTQY
D gene: -; J gene: TRBJ2-7; clone size: few; V gene: TRBV27; CDR3 protein: ASSLRFGEQY
D gene: TRBD2; J gene: TRBJ2-2; clone size: few; V gene: TRBV7-3; CDR3 protein: ASSTQGGLAGAGELF
D gene: -; J gene: TRBJ2-5; clone size: -; V gene: TRBV6-1; CDR3 protein: ASSYRQTIAGRETQY
D gene: TRBD1; J gene: TRBJ2-4; clone size: -; V gene: TRBV6-1; CDR3 protein: ASSSTGGVKNIQY
D gene: -; J gene: TRBJ2-3; clone size: few; V gene: TRBV29-1; CDR3 protein: SVTGPIEQDTQY
D gene: -; J gene: TRBJ2-5; clone size: -; V gene: TRBV27; CDR3 protein: ASSLSRGVGYQKTQY
D gene: -; J gene: TRBJ1-5; clone size: few; V gene: TRBV4-1; CDR3 protein: ASSQDEGWNQPQH
D gene: TRBD2; J gene: TRBJ2-4; clone size: few; V gene: TRBV3-1; CDR3 protein: ASSHSGGAKNIQY
D gene: -; J gene: TRBJ1-2; clone size: -; V gene: TRBV28; CDR3 protein: ASNIGDRTYGYT
D gene: -; J gene: TRBJ1-6; clone size: -; V gene: TRBV2; CDR3 protein: ASSEEAQGSGSPLH
D gene: TRBD1; J gene: TRBJ1-1; clone size: many; V gene: TRBV30; CDR3 protein: AWTRRQGNTEAF
D gene: TRBD2; J gene: TRBJ2-1; clone size: many; V gene: TRBV7-6; CDR3 protein: ASSLSISGRYNEQF
D gene: TRBD1; J gene: TRBJ2-1; clone size: few; V gene: TRBV4-2; CDR3 protein: ASSQRTGPVEQF
D gene: -; J gene: TRBJ1-6; clone size: -; V gene: TRBV6-1; CDR3 protein: ASSLNGHNSPLH
D gene: -; J gene: TRBJ1-4; clone size: few; V gene: TRBV2; CDR3 protein: ASRASRASNEKLF
D gene: TRBD1; J gene: TRBJ1-5; clone size: -; V gene: TRBV9; CDR3 protein: ATSPDRAFNQPQH
D gene: -; J gene: TRBJ2-1; clone size: many; V gene: TRBV7-2; CDR3 protein: ASSSRVARNNEQF
D gene: TRBD2; J gene: TRBJ2-3; clone size: many; V gene: TRBV7-3; CDR3 protein: ASSPRPAGVDTDTQY
D gene: TRBD2; J gene: TRBJ2-5; clone size: many; V gene: TRBV28; CDR3 protein: ASSLPGTSGSSGETQY
D gene: TRBD1; J gene: TRBJ1-5; clone size: -; V gene: TRBV11-2; CDR3 protein: ASSWDRDHSNQPQH
D gene: -; J gene: TRBJ1-1; clone size: many; V gene: TRBV28; CDR3 protein: ASVEGGDTEAF
D gene: TRBD2; J gene: TRBJ2-1; clone size: -; V gene: TRBV20-1; CDR3 protein: SASKGREREQF
D gene: -; J gene: TRBJ2-7; clone size: -; V gene: TRBV7-9; CDR3 protein: ASSLEGGFGGYEQY
D gene: -; J gene: TRBJ1-5; clone size: few; V gene: TRBV6-4; CDR3 protein: ASVRDNQPQH
D gene: -; J gene: TRBJ2-7; clone size: -; V gene: TRBV5-1; CDR3 protein: ASSFRTEGYEQY
D gene: -; J gene: TRBJ2-7; clone size: few; V gene: TRBV15; CDR3 protein: ATSRDDWGEQY
D gene: -; J gene: TRBJ1-1; clone size: many; V gene: TRBV20-1; CDR3 protein: SARGTLRNTEAF
D gene: TRBD1; J gene: TRBJ1-5; clone size: many; V gene: TRBV12-3/TRBV12-4; CDR3 protein: ASSIGTGSNQPQH
D gene: TRBD2; J gene: TRBJ2-7; clone size: -; V gene: TRBV6-2/TRBV6-3; CDR3 protein: ASSLWTSDEQY
D gene: -; J gene: TRBJ1-5; clone size: -; V gene: TRBV28; CDR3 protein: ASSFRGRGQPQH
D gene: -; J gene: TRBJ2-5; clone size: -; V gene: TRBV5-1; CDR3 protein: ASSPTRAGETQY
D gene: TRBD1; J gene: TRBJ2-7; clone size: few; V gene: TRBV30; CDR3 protein: AWTRGQATYEQY
D gene: TRBD1; J gene: TRBJ1-2; clone size: few; V gene: TRBV3-1; CDR3 protein: ASSRGQGGNYGYT
D gene: TRBD1; J gene: TRBJ1-1; clone size: once; V gene: TRBV4-1; CDR3 protein: ASSQGDRGLNTEAF
D gene: TRBD1; J gene: TRBJ1-4; clone size: many; V gene: TRBV2; CDR3 protein: ASSEEGGWNEKLF
D gene: TRBD1; J gene: TRBJ1-1; clone size: -; V gene: TRBV6-2/TRBV6-3; CDR3 protein: ASSYPDRANTEAF